These 12 T cell receptor beta chains share one sample of origin, sequenced in a study of blood T cell repertoires in COVID-19. The assay was immunoSEQ multiplex PCR, and TCRdb's table has in-frame clones only and misses some. This sample has some 41,000 clones; 82% occur once, and the top ten carry around 4.4%. The source material was peripheral blood. These TCRs come from a woman between 65 and 79 years old with acute or convalescent COVID-19.

The CDR3 spells CASSSKSGGFNEKLFF. Here the CDR3 DNA reads TGCGCCAGCAGCTCAAAGTCCGGCGGGTTTAATGAAAAACTGTTTTTT. The rearrangement uses TRBV5-1 and TRBJ1-4; no clear D. The CDR3 has 16 amino acids. Trimming removed 3 bases at V and 4 bases at J, with 16 bases between. CDR1 is SGHRS and CDR2 is YFSETQ in the germline V gene.

The chain recombines TRBV2 with TRBJ2-1, with 8 bases identical to TRBD1. V was clipped by 1 base and J by 4 bases; unmatched bases: 9. The CDR3 runs 17 residues. Germline lookup yields CDR1 SNHLY and CDR2 FYNNEI. The CDR3 DNA sequence: TGTGCCAGCAGTGAAGGACAGGGGACTGCAAGATACAATGAGCAGTTCTTC. This codes for CASSEGQGTARYNEQFF. The full variable domain, its missing parts supplied by reference TRBV2 and TRBJ2-1, is EPEVTQTPSHQVTQMGQEVILRCVPISNHLYFYWYRQILGQKVEFLVSFYNNEISEKSEIFDDQFSVERPDGSNFTLKIRSTKLEDSAMYFCASSEGQGTARYNEQFFGPGTRLTVL.

The rearrangement joins TRBV15 to TRBJ2-7, with 8 positions matching TRBD2. This CDR3 is built from 15 residues. V shed 4 bases, J shed 8 bases, and the junction held 13 bases outside the gene matches. Per the germline V gene, CDR1 is LNHNV and CDR2 is YYDKDF (reference sequence). CDR3: CATSKGGSGTPQQYF. The CDR3 DNA follows: TGTGCCACCAGCAAAGGTGGTAGCGGGACGCCTCAGCAGTACTTC.

This clone was recorded once. This chain connects TRBV27 to TRBJ2-7, with TRBD1 matching 9 bases. Losses at the gene ends were 6 bases for V and 5 bases for J; bases not matched to a gene: 5. CDR3 length: 13 amino acids. CDR1 and CDR2 (germline): MNHEY, SMNVEV (reference sequence). Written as DNA, the CDR3 is TGTGCCAGCAGGGACAGGGGTAACAACGAGCAGTACTTC. Translated, it gives CASRDRGNNEQYF.

A single count supports this clone. The chain joins TRBV19 to TRBJ1-1, with D tentatively TRBD1 (6 bases). There are 13 residues in the CDR3. The ends were cut back, 7 bases at V and 4 bases at J, with 13 bases in the middle. In germline, CDR1 is LNHDA, CDR2 SQIVND (reference sequence). CDR3 in amino acids: CASTTGFGTEAFF. The CDR3 nucleotides are TGTGCCAGTACCACAGGGTTCGGCACTGAAGCTTTCTTT.

The gene calls are TRBV11-2 and TRBJ1-6; 9 nucleotides agree with TRBD1. CDR3 length: 17 amino acids. Germline lookup yields CDR1 SGHAT and CDR2 FQNNGV. The J segment lost 2 bases and the V segment lost 5 bases, leaving 7 bases of the junction unmatched. Here the CDR3 reads CASSGFRTGAYNSPLHF. The CDR3 DNA reads TGTGCCAGCAGCGGATTCAGGACAGGGGCCTATAATTCACCCCTCCACTTT. The full variable domain, rest sourced from reference TRBV11-2 and TRBJ1-6, is EAGVAQSPRYKIIEKRQSVAFWCNPISGHATLYWYQQILGQGPKLLIQFQNNGVVDDSQLPKDRFSAERLKGVDSTLKIQPAKLEDSAVYLCASSGFRTGAYNSPLHFGNGTRLTVT.

This sequence joins TRBV7-3 and TRBJ2-1; D is possibly TRBD2 (6 bases). The CDR3 sequence is 14 residues long. V lost 5 bases and J lost 13, with 21 bases in between. Germline CDR1 is SGHTA and CDR2 is FQGTGA. The CDR3 coding sequence is TGTGCCAGCAGCCTTTCCTCCGGGACTTCTGGTCAGTTCTTC. As protein: CASSLSSGTSGQFF.

This chain connects TRBV24-1 to TRBJ2-5, with 14 bases fitting TRBD2. V dropped 6 bases and J dropped 5; count of bases not matched to a gene: 4. The CDR3 spans 15 residues. The germline V gene encodes CDR1 KGHDR and CDR2 SFDVKD. In DNA form, the CDR3 reads TGTGCCACCAGTAGACTAGCGGGAGGGCGGGAGACCCAGTACTTC. The encoded protein is CATSRLAGGRETQYF.

The chain carries TRBV18 and TRBJ1-5; 8 bases are a match to TRBD1. CDR1 and CDR2 (germline): KGHSH, LQKENI. The length of the CDR3 is 14 residues. V trimming: 3 bases; J trimming: 5 bases; junction bases outside the gene matches: 3. The CDR3 sequence is CASSPGQGYQPQHF. Written as DNA, the CDR3 is TGTGCCAGCTCACCTGGACAGGGTTATCAGCCCCAGCATTTT.

The rearrangement joins TRBV11-1 to TRBJ2-1; TRBD1 aligns across 7 bases. Per the germline V gene, CDR1 is SGHAT and CDR2 is FQDESV (reference sequence). V lost 10 bases and J lost 0; bases outside the gene matches: 6. This CDR3 is built from 14 residues. This chain's CDR3 is CATGQANSYNEQFF. CDR3 nucleotide sequence: TGTGCCACCGGACAGGCGAACTCCTACAATGAGCAGTTCTTC.

This sequence joins TRBV7-3 and TRBJ1-1; no firm D call. V lost 2 bases, J lost 1 base, and 14 bases lay in between. CDR3 length: 16 amino acids. Germline lookup yields CDR1 SGHTA and CDR2 FQGTGA. This CDR3 is CASSLSGSWENTEAFF. CDR3 coding DNA: TGTGCCAGCAGCTTATCGGGGTCTTGGGAGAACACTGAAGCTTTCTTT. Filled out from reference TRBV7-3 and TRBJ1-1, the complete variable domain reads GAGVSQTPSNKVTEKGKYVELRCDPISGHTALYWYRQSLGQGPEFLIYFQGTGAADDSGLPNDRFFAVRPEGSVSTLKIQRTERGDSAVYLCASSLSGSWENTEAFFGQGTRLTVV.

The V gene is TRBV2, the J gene TRBJ2-5; 12 nucleotides match TRBD2. CDR1 SNHLY and CDR2 FYNNEI come from the germline V gene. CDR3 size: 14 residues. V shed 7 bases and J 2 bases; nucleotides not matched to a gene: 2. The CDR3 region has the DNA TGTGCCAGCAAAGGACTAGCGGGACAAGAGACCCAGTACTTC. It yields the protein CASKGLAGQETQYF.